The rows below give T cell receptor beta chains drawn from one sample of a study of cytomegalovirus exposure and HLA in healthy donors. Using immunoSEQ multiplex PCR, the repertoire was profiled, and TCRdb retains in-frame clones only, with some absent. The table shows approximately 210,000 clones, with around 83% occurring only once. The sequenced sample was PBMCs. All receptors derive from a woman between 35 and 50 years old in good health and CMV-seronegative. The CDR3 runs from the conserved cysteine through the conserved F or W. Fields, in order: CDR3 length, V gene, J gene, clone size, D gene, CDR3 protein, CDR3 DNA. A D gene is named only where the DNA matches it firmly. The size entry is marked missing in some rows and otherwise reads once, few, many or a size class.

>11|TRBV20-1|TRBJ1-1|once|.
CSANYRREAFF
TGCAGTGCTAACTACAGGAGAGAAGCTTTCTTT
>14|TRBV5-6|TRBJ1-1|few|.
CASSFHATVSEAFF
TGTGCCAGCAGCTTCCACGCGACTGTTAGTGAAGCTTTCTTT
>16|TRBV19|TRBJ1-5|.|.
CASTSRADYSNQPQHF
TGTGCCAGTACGTCGCGGGCAGATTATAGCAATCAGCCCCAGCATTTT
>8|TRBV9|TRBJ2-7|.|.
CASSVRGF
TGTGCCAGCAGCGTAAGAGGCTTC
>15|TRBV30|TRBJ2-7|.|TRBD1
CAWTLGTALSYEQYF
TGTGCCTGGACCCTAGGGACAGCTCTTTCCTACGAGCAGTACTTC
>15|TRBV19|TRBJ1-4|.|.
CASSTIVGAYGKLFF
TGTGCCAGTAGCACAATCGTGGGGGCATACGGGAAACTGTTTTTT
>15|TRBV30|TRBJ1-4|.|TRBD1
CAWSDQGQAGEKLFF
TGTGCCTGGAGTGACCAGGGACAGGCAGGGGAAAAACTGTTTTTT
>15|TRBV4-1|TRBJ1-1|.|.
CASSGRLGRDTEAFF
TGCGCCAGCAGCGGACGCCTGGGGAGGGACACTGAAGCTTTCTTT
>13|TRBV5-4|TRBJ2-1|.|.
CASSFPGVAEQFF
TGTGCCAGCAGTTTCCCTGGGGTAGCGGAGCAGTTCTTC
>14|TRBV27|TRBJ1-1|.|.
CAAKRSNLNTEAFF
TGTGCCGCCAAACGGTCCAACTTGAACACTGAAGCTTTCTTT
>17|TRBV7-9|TRBJ1-1|.|TRBD1
CSSSSSFLGQGNTEAFF
TGTTCCAGCAGCTCATCGTTTCTTGGACAGGGGAACACTGAAGCTTTCTTT
>18|TRBV30|TRBJ2-2|.|TRBD2
CAWSSRDPIRGRPGELFF
TGTGCCTGGAGTTCCCGGGACCCAATCCGCGGGAGACCCGGGGAGCTGTTTTTT
>13|TRBV9|TRBJ1-2|.|.
CASSVGAPGILAF
TGTGCCAGCAGCGTAGGAGCCCCGGGGATTTTGGCCTTC
>13|TRBV2|TRBJ1-4|.|TRBD1
CASSVGRGEKLFF
TGTGCCAGCAGTGTGGGCAGGGGGGAAAAACTGTTTTTT
>15|TRBV4-2|TRBJ1-2|.|TRBD1
CASSQVQGAYVGYTF
TGTGCCAGCAGCCAAGTCCAGGGGGCATATGTTGGCTACACCTTC
>14|TRBV6-4|TRBJ1-1|.|TRBD1
CASRPGQGATQAFF
TGTGCCAGCAGGCCTGGACAGGGGGCGACGCAAGCTTTCTTT
>14|TRBV29-1|TRBJ2-2|.|TRBD2
CSARTSGSPGELFF
TGCAGCGCCCGGACTAGCGGGAGCCCCGGGGAGCTGTTTTTT